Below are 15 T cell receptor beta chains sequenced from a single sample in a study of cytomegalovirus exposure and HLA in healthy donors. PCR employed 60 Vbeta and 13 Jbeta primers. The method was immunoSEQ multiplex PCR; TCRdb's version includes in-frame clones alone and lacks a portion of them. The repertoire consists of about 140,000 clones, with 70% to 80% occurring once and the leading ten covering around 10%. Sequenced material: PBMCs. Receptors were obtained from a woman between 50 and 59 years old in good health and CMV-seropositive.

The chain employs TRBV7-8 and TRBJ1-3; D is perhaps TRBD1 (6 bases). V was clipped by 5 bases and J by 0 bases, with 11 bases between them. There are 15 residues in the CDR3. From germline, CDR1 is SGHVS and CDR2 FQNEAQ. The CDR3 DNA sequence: TGTGCCAGCAGCCACCGGACAGTCTCTGGAAACACCATATATTTT. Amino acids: CASSHRTVSGNTIYF.

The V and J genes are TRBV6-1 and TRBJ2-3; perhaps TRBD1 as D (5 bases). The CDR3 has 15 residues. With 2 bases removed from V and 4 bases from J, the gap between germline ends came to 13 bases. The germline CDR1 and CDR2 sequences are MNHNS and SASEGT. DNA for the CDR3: TGTGCCAGCAGTGAAAATTTGCAGGGTTCAGATACGCAGTATTTT. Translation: CASSENLQGSDTQYF.

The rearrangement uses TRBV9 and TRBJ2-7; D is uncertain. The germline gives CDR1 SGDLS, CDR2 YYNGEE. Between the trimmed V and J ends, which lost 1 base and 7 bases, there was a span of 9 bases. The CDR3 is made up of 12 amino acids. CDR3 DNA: TGTGCCAGCAGCGTATATGAGAGGGAGCAGTACTTC. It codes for CASSVYEREQYF.

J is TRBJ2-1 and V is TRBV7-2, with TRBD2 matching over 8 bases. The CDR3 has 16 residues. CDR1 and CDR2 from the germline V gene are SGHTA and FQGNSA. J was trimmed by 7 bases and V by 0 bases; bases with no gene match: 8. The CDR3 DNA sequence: TGTGCCAGCAGCTTAGCGTACCGCGGGGGGAGAAATGAGCAGTTCTTC. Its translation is CASSLAYRGGRNEQFF.

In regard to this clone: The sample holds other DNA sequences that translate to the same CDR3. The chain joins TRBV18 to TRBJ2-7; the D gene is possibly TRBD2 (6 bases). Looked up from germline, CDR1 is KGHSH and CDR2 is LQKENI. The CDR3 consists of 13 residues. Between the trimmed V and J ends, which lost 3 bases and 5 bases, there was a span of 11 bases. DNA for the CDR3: TGTGCCAGCTCACCTCCCGGCGGGGACGAGCAGTACTTC. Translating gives CASSPPGGDEQYF.

This CDR3 reads CASGSSYEQYF. CDR3 bases: TGTGCCAGCGGGAGTTCGTACGAGCAGTACTTC. V usage is TRBV7-2 and J usage is TRBJ2-7, with D possibly being TRBD2 (5 bases). The germline gives CDR1 SGHTA, CDR2 FQGNSA. CDR3 length: 11 residues. Trimming shortened V by 8 bases and J by 4 bases, and 9 bases separated the two germline ends.

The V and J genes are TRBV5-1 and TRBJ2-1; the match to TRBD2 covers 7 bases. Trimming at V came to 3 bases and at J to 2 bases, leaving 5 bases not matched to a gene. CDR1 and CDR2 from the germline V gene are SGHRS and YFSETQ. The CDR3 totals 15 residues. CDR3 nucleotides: TGCGCCAGCAGCTCCAGCGGGGATACCTACAATGAGCAGTTCTTC. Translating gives CASSSSGDTYNEQFF. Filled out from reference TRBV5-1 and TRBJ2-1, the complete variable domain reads KAGVTQTPRYLIKTRGQQVTLSCSPISGHRSVSWYQQTPGQGLQFLFEYFSETQRNKGNFPGRFSGRQFSNSRSEMNVSTLELGDSALYLCASSSSGDTYNEQFFGPGTRLTVL.

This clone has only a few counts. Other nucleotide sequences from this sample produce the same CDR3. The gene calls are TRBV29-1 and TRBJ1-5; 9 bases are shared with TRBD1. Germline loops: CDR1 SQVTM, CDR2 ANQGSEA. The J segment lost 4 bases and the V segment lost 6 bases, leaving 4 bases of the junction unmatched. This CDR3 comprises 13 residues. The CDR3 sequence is CSVGQGSNQPQHF. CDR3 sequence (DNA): TGCAGCGTGGGACAGGGCTCAAATCAGCCCCAGCATTTT.

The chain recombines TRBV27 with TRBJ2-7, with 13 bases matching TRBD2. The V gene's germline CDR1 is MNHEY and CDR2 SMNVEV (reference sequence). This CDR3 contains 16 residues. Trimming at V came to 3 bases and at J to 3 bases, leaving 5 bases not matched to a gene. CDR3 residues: CASSFQLAGGFYEQYF. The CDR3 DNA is TGTGCCAGCAGTTTTCAACTAGCGGGGGGGTTCTACGAGCAGTACTTC.

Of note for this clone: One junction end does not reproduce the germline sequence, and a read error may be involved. CDR3 in DNA: TGTGCTAGCAGCGTCGGACTTCAAGAGACCCAGTACTTC. It is translated as CASSVGLQETQYF. This chain connects TRBV7-7 to TRBJ2-5; maybe TRBD2 (5 bases). There are 13 residues in the CDR3. The germline V gene has CDR1 SSHAT and CDR2 FNYEAQ (reference sequence).

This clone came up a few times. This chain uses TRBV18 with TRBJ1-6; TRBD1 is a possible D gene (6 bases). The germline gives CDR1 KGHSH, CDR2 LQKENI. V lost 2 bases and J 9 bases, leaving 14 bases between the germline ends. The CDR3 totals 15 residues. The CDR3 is CASSPSQGFSSPLHF. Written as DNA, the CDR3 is TGTGCCAGCTCACCATCGCAGGGGTTTTCTTCACCCCTCCACTTT.

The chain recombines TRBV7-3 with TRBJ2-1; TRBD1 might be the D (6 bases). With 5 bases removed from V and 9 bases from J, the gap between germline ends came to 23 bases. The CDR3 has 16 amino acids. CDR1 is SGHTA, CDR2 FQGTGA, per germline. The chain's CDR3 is CASSPDRNRESGEQFF. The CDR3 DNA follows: TGTGCCAGCAGCCCCGACAGGAACAGGGAGTCCGGTGAGCAGTTCTTC.

The CDR3 region has the DNA TGTGCCAGCAGCCGGTCAATGGTGCAGTTCTTC. It codes for CASSRSMVQFF. This sequence joins TRBV7-9 and TRBJ2-1; D call uncertain. This CDR3 contains 11 residues. CDR1 SEHNR and CDR2 FQNEAQ come from the germline V gene (reference sequence). Between the trimmed V and J ends, which lost 5 bases and 12 bases, there was a span of 11 bases.

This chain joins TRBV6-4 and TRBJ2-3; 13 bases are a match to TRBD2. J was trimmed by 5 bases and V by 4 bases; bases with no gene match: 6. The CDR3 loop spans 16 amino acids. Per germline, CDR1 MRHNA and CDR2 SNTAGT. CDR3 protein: CASSVSGTSGIDTQYF. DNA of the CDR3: TGTGCCAGCAGTGTTTCCGGGACTAGCGGGATAGATACGCAGTATTTT.

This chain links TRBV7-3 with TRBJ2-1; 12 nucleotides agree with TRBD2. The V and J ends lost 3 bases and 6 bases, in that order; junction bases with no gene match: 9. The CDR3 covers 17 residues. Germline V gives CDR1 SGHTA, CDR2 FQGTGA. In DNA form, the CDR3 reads TGTGCCAGCAGCTTCCTAGCGGGGGGGCCGGAAGGCAATGAGCAGTTCTTC. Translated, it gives CASSFLAGGPEGNEQFF.